This TCR beta chain was retrieved from a study of Graves' ophthalmopathy and Graves' hyperthyroidism. Study outcomes and limitations: Cross-validated, the 13-signature model showed 87.88%/81.08% sensitivity/specificity, and 80%/75% in the test set. Most expanded clonotypes in thyroid above 0.001 frequency also showed up in blood.

Transcripts of RNA were the source for amplifying TCR beta CDR3 regions. Second-round multiplex PCR came after a first-round RT-PCR that employed HTBI primers. TCRdb reanalysed the multiplex PCR reads using MiXCR and keeps one entry per CDR3 protein. The sample lists roughly 700,000 distinct CDR3 sequences; roughly two fifths were seen once. The CDR3 has 14 residues. Germline CDR1 reads MGHDK; CDR2 reads SYGVNS. Between the trimmed V and J ends, which lost 8 bases and 6 bases, there was a span of 14 bases. Comment on this clonotype: Its antigen is still unknown.

The J gene is TRBJ1-6, the V gene TRBV25-1; unclear D gene. Sequences were obtained from peripheral blood. The clonotype was recovered from an adult man with Graves' ophthalmopathy. The CDR3 coding sequence is TGTGCCAGCGTTGAAGCGACGGCTAATTCACCCCTCCACTTT. Encoded protein: CASVEATANSPLHF. Using reference TRBV25-1 and TRBJ1-6 for the parts outside the CDR3, the full variable domain is EADIYQTPRYLVIGTGKKITLECSQTMGHDKMYWYQQDPGMELHLIHYSYGVNSTEKGDLSSESTVSRIRTEHFPLTLESARPSHTSQYLCASVEATANSPLHFGNGTRLTVT.